The table lists the clone carrying this T cell receptor beta chain with many counts. The sample belongs to a study of T cells in Graves' hyperthyroidism and ophthalmopathy. The germline V gene has CDR1 SNHLY and CDR2 FYNNEI. V was clipped by 7 bases and J by 0 bases, with 10 bases between them. The CDR3 is 14 residues long. The diagnoses drew upon clinical symptoms, serum thyroxine and TRAb, thyroid ultrasound and orbital computed tomography. RNA transcripts served as the template for amplifying TCR beta CDR3 regions. Researchers ran a first-round RT-PCR on the TCR CDR3 using the HTBI primer set. TCRdb used MiXCR to reprocess the multiplex PCR reads, holding one entry per CDR3 protein. Of almost 250,000 distinct CDR3 sequences detected, roughly 22% appear once; the ten largest clones hold about 40%.

This chain connects TRBV2 to TRBJ2-4; no definite D call. The sequencing input was blood. The clonotype originates from a woman aged 40 to 55 with Graves' ophthalmopathy. CDR3 nucleotide sequence: TGTGCCAGCAACCCCTCTGAAGCCAAAAACATTCAGTACTTC. It specifies CASNPSEAKNIQYF.